Below are 26 T cell receptor beta chains sequenced from a single sample in a study of cytotoxic CD8 clonotypes in ibrutinib-treated CLL. Only in-frame clones appear in the TCRdb table, and some are missing; sequencing was by immunoSEQ multiplex PCR. There are some 150,000 clones in the sample; approximately 80% occur only once, and 25% to 30% lies in the top ten. The specimen was PBMCs, collected after 12 months of ibrutinib treatment. These receptors all stem from a human donor with chronic lymphocytic leukemia.

V and J are TRBV7-8 and TRBJ1-2; D gene uncertain. Trimming removed 4 bases from V and 2 bases from J, with 8 bases in between. The V gene's germline CDR1 is SGHVS and CDR2 FQNEAQ. This CDR3 has 13 residues. DNA for the CDR3: TGTGCCAGCAGCTCTTCTAGCAACTATGGCTACACCTTC. This codes for CASSSSSNYGYTF.

The CDR3 loop is CAISGLGNNEQFF. CDR3 DNA sequence: TGTGCCATCAGTGGTTTGGGTAACAATGAGCAGTTCTTC. The chain uses TRBV10-3 and TRBJ2-1; D not certain. Trimming shortened V by 4 bases and J by 5 bases, and 9 bases separated the two germline ends. CDR1 is ENHRY, CDR2 SYGVKD, per germline. The CDR3 sequence is 13 residues long.

V usage is TRBV7-6 and J usage is TRBJ2-7; tentative D call: TRBD2 (6 bases). The CDR3 has 13 amino acids. The germline V gene has CDR1 SGHVS and CDR2 FNYEAQ. V was clipped by 0 bases and J by 7 bases, with 10 bases between them. The CDR3 DNA reads TGTGCCAGCAGCTTAGCTCCTAGCGTAGAGCAGTACTTC. Translated, it gives CASSLAPSVEQYF.

The genes are TRBV13 and TRBJ1-2; D gene ambiguous. The germline V gene encodes CDR1 PRHDT and CDR2 FYEKMQ (reference sequence). The CDR3 runs to 12 residues. Trimming removed 5 bases from V and 4 bases from J, with 8 bases in between. The CDR3 DNA is TGTGCCAGCAGCATACGTACCTATGGCTACACCTTC. Its translation is CASSIRTYGYTF.

The genes are TRBV19 and TRBJ2-7, with TRBD2 identical over 13 bases. This CDR3 contains 17 residues. Trimming at V came to 5 bases and at J to 4 bases, leaving 11 bases not matched to a gene. Germline V gives CDR1 LNHDA, CDR2 SQIVND (reference sequence). Here the CDR3 DNA reads TGTGCCAGTAGTCTCCGGACTAGCGGGGGATCTCTTTACGAGCAGTACTTC. Amino acid sequence: CASSLRTSGGSLYEQYF.

The chain is built from TRBV11-1 and TRBJ2-5, with D possibly being TRBD2 (6 bases). Germline CDR1 is SGHAT and CDR2 is FQDESV (reference sequence). V was clipped by 3 bases and J by 4 bases, with 15 bases between them. The CDR3 has 15 amino acids. In nucleotides, the CDR3 is TGTGCCAGCAGCTTGGACTACAATCTTCCAGAGACCCAGTACTTC. This sequence encodes CASSLDYNLPETQYF.

The chain is built from TRBV9 and TRBJ2-7; D is ambiguous. The CDR3 extends over 14 amino acids. The ends were cut back, 0 bases at V and 3 bases at J, with 10 bases in the middle. In germline, CDR1 is SGDLS, CDR2 YYNGEE. CDR3 nucleotide sequence: TGTGCCAGCAGCGTAGCTTGGCGAAACTACGAGCAGTACTTC. It is translated as CASSVAWRNYEQYF.

The chain combines TRBV5-1 with TRBJ1-1; the D gene is possibly TRBD1 (6 bases). The CDR3 sequence is 13 residues long. Germline lookup yields CDR1 SGHRS and CDR2 YFSETQ. V was clipped by 0 bases and J by 11 bases, with 14 bases between them. Here the CDR3 DNA reads TGCGCCAGCAGCTTGGATTTGGGGGCAAGGGCTTTCTTT. The encoded protein is CASSLDLGARAFF.

The chain has TRBV20-1 and TRBJ2-5; D unresolved. Trimming shortened V by 6 bases and J by 13 bases, and 15 bases separated the two germline ends. The V gene's germline CDR1 is DFQATT and CDR2 SNEGSKA (reference sequence). The CDR3 runs to 10 residues. CDR3 coding DNA: TGCAGTGCCTCGCTTGGGGTGGGGTACTTC. Amino acids: CSASLGVGYF.

The chain carries TRBV18 and TRBJ1-4; tentatively, D is TRBD1 (6 bases). Trimming cost V 1 base and J 7 bases, with 10 bases left between them. Germline V lookup: CDR1 KGHSH, CDR2 LQKENI. The CDR3 is made up of 14 amino acids. CDR3 protein: CASSPRDNSEKLFF. The DNA for the CDR3 is TGTGCCAGCTCACCACGGGACAACTCTGAAAAACTGTTTTTT.

The J gene is TRBJ2-3, the V gene TRBV19, with D perhaps TRBD1 or TRBD2 (5 bases each). CDR3 size: 16 residues. Germline CDR1 and CDR2: LNHDA and SQIVND (reference sequence). Trimming took 3 bases from V and 5 from J, leaving 18 bases between them. Here the CDR3 reads CASSIGAATGKDTQYF. CDR3 sequence (DNA): TGTGCCAGTAGTATCGGGGCGGCCACCGGGAAAGATACGCAGTATTTT.

V usage is TRBV7-3 and J usage is TRBJ2-3; no reliable D call. Germline values: CDR1 SGHTA, CDR2 FQGTGA. This CDR3 region has 13 residues. Trimming removed 4 bases at V and 6 bases at J, with 11 bases between. Here the CDR3 DNA reads TGTGCCAGCAGCTCACGTGTCCCCGATACGCAGTATTTT. Amino acid sequence: CASSSRVPDTQYF.

V usage is TRBV30 and J usage is TRBJ1-4, with D perhaps matching TRBD1 (5 bases). V lost 5 bases and J lost 10, with 20 bases in between. The CDR3 has 14 amino acids. The germline CDR1 and CDR2 sequences are GTSNPN and SVGIG (reference sequence). The CDR3 loop is CAWGPGLHPGKLFF. The CDR3, as DNA: TGTGCCTGGGGCCCGGGACTTCATCCTGGAAAACTGTTTTTT. The whole variable domain, filled in from reference TRBV30 and TRBJ1-4, reads SQTIHQWPATLVQPVGSPLSLECTVEGTSNPNLYWYRQAAGRGLQLLFYSVGIGQISSEVPQNLSASRPQDRQFILSSKKLLLSDSGFYLCAWGPGLHPGKLFFGSGTQLSVL.

This clone came up once. The chain has TRBV18 and TRBJ1-3; possible D gene TRBD1, 6 bases. Trimming left V 0 bases short and J 4 bases short, with 13 bases between. Germline V CDR1 and CDR2: KGHSH, LQKENI. The CDR3 runs to 16 residues. CDR3 protein: CASSPPWGPLGNTIYF. The CDR3 region has the DNA TGTGCCAGCTCACCACCTTGGGGGCCTCTCGGAAACACCATATATTTT.

The rearrangement uses TRBV18 and TRBJ2-1; TRBD1 matches 9 bases. This CDR3 spans 15 amino acids. V lost 4 bases and J lost 4; bases outside the gene matches: 5. The germline V gene encodes CDR1 KGHSH and CDR2 LQKENI. The CDR3 protein is CASSRRTGEYNEQFF. CDR3 bases: TGTGCCAGCTCACGCAGGACAGGGGAGTACAATGAGCAGTTCTTC. The complete variable domain, with remaining parts taken from reference TRBV18 and TRBJ2-1, reads NAGVMQNPRHLVRRRGQEARLRCSPMKGHSHVYWYRQLPEEGLKFMVYLQKENIIDESGMPKERFSAEFPKEGPSILRIQQVVRGDSAAYFCASSRRTGEYNEQFFGPGTRLTVL.

The gene calls are TRBV19 and TRBJ2-7; D not resolved. CDR3 length equals 13 residues. Germline CDR1 reads LNHDA; CDR2 reads SQIVND (reference sequence). V lost 3 bases and J lost 4, with 10 bases in between. CDR3 sequence reads: CASSISLIYEQYF. CDR3 nucleotide sequence: TGTGCCAGTAGTATCTCACTGATATACGAGCAGTACTTC. The full variable domain, with the rest looked up from reference TRBV19 and TRBJ2-7, is DGGITQSPKYLFRKEGQNVTLSCEQNLNHDAMYWYRQDPGQGLRLIYYSQIVNDFQKGDIAEGYSVSREKKESFPLTVTSAQKNPTAFYLCASSISLIYEQYFGPGTRLTVT.

This chain links TRBV7-9 with TRBJ1-1, with D unresolved. The length of the CDR3 is 17 residues. Germline V CDR1 and CDR2: SEHNR, FQNEAQ (reference sequence). V was cut by 1 base and J by 5 bases, with 20 bases left in between. In DNA, the CDR3 is TGTGCCAGCAGCTTAGGTGCCCAGGCGGCCGGTTCGACTGAAGCTTTCTTT. Protein sequence: CASSLGAQAAGSTEAFF.

CDR3 region: CASSKGGQGEDQPQHF. The CDR3 region has the DNA TGTGCCAGCAGCAAAGGGGGGCAGGGGGAGGATCAGCCCCAGCATTTT. The J gene is TRBJ1-5, the V gene TRBV21-1; the table gives TRBD1 as D, unverified against the DNA. TRBV21-1 is a pseudogene locus. This CDR3 spans 16 amino acids.

The V call is TRBV27, the J call TRBJ1-1; D unresolved. The CDR3 has 15 amino acids. Germline values: CDR1 MNHEY, CDR2 SMNVEV (reference sequence). The V end was cut by 5 bases, the J end by 3 bases, with 16 bases between. CDR3 nucleotide sequence: TGTGCCAGCAGTACTCCAAGGGTTCGGGACACTGAAGCTTTCTTT. Translating gives CASSTPRVRDTEAFF.

The genes are TRBV29-1 and TRBJ1-2, with TRBD1 matching 8 bases. This CDR3 region has 13 residues. From germline, CDR1 is SQVTM and CDR2 ANQGSEA. V gave up 7 bases and J gave up 0 bases; unmatched junction bases: 4. The chain's CDR3 is CSAGDRSNYGYTF. The CDR3 DNA reads TGCAGCGCCGGGGACAGGTCTAACTATGGCTACACCTTC.

This rearrangement joins TRBV28 to TRBJ1-2; D is ambiguous. The CDR3 consists of 16 residues. Trimming took 3 bases from V and 5 from J, leaving 19 bases between them. The V gene's germline CDR1 is MDHEN and CDR2 SYDVKM. The CDR3 region has the DNA TGTGCCAGCAGTTTTCCTAGATCGTCCGGGAATTATGGCTACACCTTC. It specifies CASSFPRSSGNYGYTF.

The chain is built from TRBV19 and TRBJ1-4; D not resolved. The CDR3 spans 12 residues. V was clipped by 7 bases and J by 10 bases, with 13 bases between them. In germline, CDR1 is LNHDA, CDR2 SQIVND (reference sequence). The CDR3 DNA follows: TGTGCCAGTAATAGCCCTGGGCGAAAACTGTTTTTT. This codes for CASNSPGRKLFF.

The rearrangement joins TRBV6-6 to TRBJ1-2; D not certain. Germline CDR1 reads MNHNY; CDR2 reads SVGAGI (reference sequence). CDR3 length: 15 residues. The V and J ends lost 2 bases and 2 bases respectively, with 12 bases between them. The CDR3 spells CASSYPTPRNYGYTF. The CDR3 bases are TGTGCCAGCAGTTACCCTACGCCTAGGAACTATGGCTACACCTTC.

The CDR3 reads CSGLGDTEAFF. The CDR3 nucleotides are TGCAGCGGCCTGGGGGACACTGAAGCTTTCTTT. The J gene is TRBJ1-1, the V gene TRBV20-1, with TRBD1 as a possible D gene (5 bases). From germline, CDR1 is DFQATT and CDR2 SNEGSKA (reference sequence). The CDR3 extends over 11 amino acids.

This chain links TRBV6-5 with TRBJ1-6; D is ambiguous. The germline V gene has CDR1 MNHEY and CDR2 SVGAGI. With 6 bases removed from V and 7 bases from J, the gap between germline ends came to 13 bases. This CDR3 spans 14 amino acids. CDR3: CASSRTLGNSPLHF. In DNA form, the CDR3 reads TGTGCCAGCAGCCGCACCTTAGGGAATTCACCCCTCCACTTT.

V usage is TRBV9 and J usage is TRBJ2-6; D not resolved. There are 16 residues in the CDR3. Trimming shortened V by 6 bases and J by 0 bases, and 13 bases separated the two germline ends. In germline, CDR1 is SGDLS, CDR2 YYNGEE. CDR3 nucleotide sequence: TGTGCCAGCAACCGGCCACGCGGCTCTGGGGCCAACGTCCTGACTTTC. Its protein product is CASNRPRGSGANVLTF.